This entry lists 20 T cell receptor beta chains sequenced from one sample in a study of T cell changes during pregnancy in multiple sclerosis. Libraries were prepared by immunoSEQ multiplex PCR; TCRdb keeps only in-frame clonotypes and omits some of them. The sample records under 65,000 clones, over 85% being singletons. The sample here was peripheral blood, taken in the first trimester of pregnancy. These receptors came from a female donor in good health, enrolled as a control in a pregnancy study.

This sequence joins TRBV11-2 and TRBJ2-5, with TRBD1 identical over 9 bases. Trimming took 5 bases from V and 4 from J; bases not matched to a gene: 11. The V gene's germline CDR1 is SGHAT and CDR2 FQNNGV. The CDR3 extends over 16 amino acids. DNA of the CDR3: TGTGCCAGCAGCCCTACCGGGACAGGGTGGGGAGAGACCCAGTACTTC. It codes for CASSPTGTGWGETQYF.

Note on this clone: One end of the junction fails to match germline, which may point to a read error. The chain uses TRBV4-2 and TRBJ1-2; 9 nucleotides align to TRBD1. This CDR3 has 13 amino acids. Germline V gives CDR1 LGHNA, CDR2 YNFKEQ. The CDR3 DNA follows: TGTGCCAGCAGCGAAGACAGGGGGAAAGGCTACACCTTC. This sequence encodes CASSEDRGKGYTF.

This chain uses TRBV7-3 with TRBJ2-3; 8 bases are a match to TRBD1. The germline gives CDR1 SGHTA, CDR2 FQGTGA. The CDR3 extends over 13 amino acids. V lost 6 bases, J lost 5 bases, and 4 bases stayed unmatched. This chain's CDR3 is CASSRDRIDTQYF. DNA for the CDR3: TGTGCCAGCAGTCGGGACAGGATAGATACGCAGTATTTT. The full variable domain, with the rest looked up from reference TRBV7-3 and TRBJ2-3, is GAGVSQTPSNKVTEKGKYVELRCDPISGHTALYWYRQSLGQGPEFLIYFQGTGAADDSGLPNDRFFAVRPEGSVSTLKIQRTERGDSAVYLCASSRDRIDTQYFGPGTRLTVL.

In this sample, this clone turned up a few times. The V gene is TRBV5-1, the J gene TRBJ2-7; 7 nucleotides match TRBD1. The trim removed 3 bases at V and 0 bases at J, leaving 9 bases unmatched. This CDR3 has 16 amino acids. Germline CDR1 reads SGHRS; CDR2 reads YFSETQ. CDR3 coding DNA: TGCGCCAGCAGCTCTCTCCCGGGACAGAGCTCCTACGAGCAGTACTTC. Protein product: CASSSLPGQSSYEQYF.

This clone was picked up a small number of times. The V gene is TRBV7-3, the J gene TRBJ1-1, with 10 bases fitting TRBD1. This CDR3 region has 15 residues. Trimming took 5 bases from V and 7 from J; bases not matched to a gene: 10. Germline CDR1 SGHTA, CDR2 FQGTGA. The CDR3 reads CASSLTGGPVSEAFF. CDR3 DNA: TGTGCCAGCAGCCTGACAGGGGGCCCCGTCAGTGAAGCTTTCTTT.

The chain carries TRBV6-5 and TRBJ2-7; TRBD2 agrees at 9 bases. The CDR3 has 15 amino acids. V lost 7 bases to trimming and J lost 0 bases; unmatched junction nucleotides: 7. Germline CDR1 and CDR2: MNHEY and SVGAGI. CDR3 protein: CASTLASGVSYEQYF. In DNA form, the CDR3 reads TGTGCCAGCACGCTCGCTAGCGGGGTCTCCTACGAGCAGTACTTC.

The rearrangement uses TRBV5-4 and TRBJ2-3; 14 nucleotides agree with TRBD2. Germline CDR1 SGHNT, CDR2 YYREEE (reference sequence). V lost 5 bases and J lost 4; bases outside the gene matches: 3. The CDR3 has 15 amino acids. The CDR3 region has the DNA TGTGCCAGCAGTACGACTAGCGGGGGGGCAGATACGCAGTATTTT. It is translated as CASSTTSGGADTQYF.

This sequence joins TRBV19 and TRBJ1-5; D uncertain. The germline CDR1 and CDR2 sequences are LNHDA and SQIVND (reference sequence). V lost 7 bases and J 2 bases, leaving 15 bases between the germline ends. CDR3 size: 15 residues. CDR3 residues: CASNSPKRGNQPQHF. CDR3 bases: TGTGCCAGTAACTCCCCCAAGCGCGGCAATCAGCCCCAGCATTTT.

The sample holds one count of this clone. This chain connects TRBV19 to TRBJ1-2, with TRBD1 matching over 9 bases. V shed 6 bases and J 8 bases; nucleotides not matched to a gene: 10. Germline CDR1 LNHDA, CDR2 SQIVND (reference sequence). The CDR3 covers 14 residues. The CDR3: CASSRGQGWNGYTF. CDR3 coding DNA: TGTGCCAGTAGCCGGGGACAGGGTTGGAACGGCTACACCTTC.

The V call is TRBV10-3, the J call TRBJ2-7, with 7 nucleotides matching TRBD1. Per the germline V gene, CDR1 is ENHRY and CDR2 is SYGVKD. Trimming took 2 bases from V and 1 from J; bases not matched to a gene: 8. CDR3 size: 16 residues. In DNA, the CDR3 is TGTGCCATCAGTGAGCCCCCGGGACAGACGTCCTACGAGCAGTACTTC. Translated: CAISEPPGQTSYEQYF.

CDR3 in DNA: TGTGCCAGCAGCTTAGGGGGTAGCGAGACCCAGTACTTC. Its translation is CASSLGGSETQYF. This chain links TRBV5-4 with TRBJ2-5; TRBD1 might be the D (6 bases). V was shortened by 2 bases and J by 5 bases, with 10 bases between the two germline ends. The CDR3 is 13 amino acids. Per the germline V gene, CDR1 is SGHNT and CDR2 is YYREEE (reference sequence). The full variable domain, in which reference TRBV5-4 and TRBJ2-5 provide the parts outside the CDR3, is ETGVTQSPTHLIKTRGQQVTLRCSSQSGHNTVSWYQQALGQGPQFIFQYYREEENGRGNFPPRFSGLQFPNYSSELNVNALELDDSALYLCASSLGGSETQYFGPGTRLLVL.

The chain employs TRBV5-6 and TRBJ2-1, with 9 bases that match TRBD2. The CDR3 has 16 amino acids. Germline-derived CDR1 and CDR2 are SGHDT and YYEEEE. V trimming: 4 bases; J trimming: 7 bases; junction bases outside the gene matches: 12. CDR3 coding DNA: TGTGCCAGCAGCCCGAGGGGGCTAGCGGGAAGGAATGAGCAGTTCTTC. This encodes CASSPRGLAGRNEQFF.

The chain links TRBV27 to TRBJ2-7; no clear D. Trimming left V 3 bases short and J 0 bases short, with 6 bases between. The CDR3 consists of 13 residues. The germline V gene has CDR1 MNHEY and CDR2 SMNVEV (reference sequence). CDR3 nucleotide sequence: TGTGCCAGCAGTTTGGCTTCCTCCTACGAGCAGTACTTC. Its translation is CASSLASSYEQYF.

The genes are TRBV15 and TRBJ2-7; TRBD2 might be the D (6 bases). Trimming cost V 2 bases and J 5 bases, with 10 bases left between them. Germline CDR1 reads LNHNV; CDR2 reads YYDKDF (reference sequence). The CDR3 spans 13 residues. CDR3: CATSRRLENEQYF. CDR3 DNA: TGTGCCACCAGCAGACGACTAGAGAACGAGCAGTACTTC.

V is TRBV11-2 and J is TRBJ2-3; perhaps TRBD1 as D (5 bases). The CDR3 consists of 14 residues. Trimming pared 5 bases from V and 2 bases from J, leaving 11 bases between. Germline assignment: CDR1 SGHAT and CDR2 FQNNGV. CDR3 sequence reads: CASSVQVITDTQYF. The CDR3 bases are TGTGCCAGCAGCGTACAGGTAATCACAGATACGCAGTATTTT.

V usage is TRBV6-6 and J usage is TRBJ2-3; 7 bases match TRBD2. V gave up 5 bases and J gave up 2 bases; unmatched junction bases: 7. The CDR3 spans 15 residues. In germline, CDR1 is MNHNY, CDR2 SVGAGI (reference sequence). The CDR3 nucleotides read TGTGCCAGCAGTCCCTCCGGGACTATCACAGATACGCAGTATTTT. It yields the protein CASSPSGTITDTQYF.

The CDR3 sequence: CASSFGTGGSYEQYF. The CDR3 bases are TGTGCCAGCAGCTTCGGGACAGGGGGATCCTACGAGCAGTACTTC. V and J are TRBV11-2 and TRBJ2-7; 11 positions agree with TRBD1. Germline trimming cut 3 bases from V and 1 base from J; bases unmatched to any gene: 2. The germline CDR1 and CDR2 sequences are SGHAT and FQNNGV. CDR3 length: 15 amino acids.

This clone was observed a few times. The CDR3 loop is CASRGGGTVNTEAFF. The CDR3 nucleotides are TGTGCCAGCAGGGGCGGTGGGACAGTAAACACTGAAGCTTTCTTT. The genes are TRBV28 and TRBJ1-1, with TRBD1 matching over 7 bases. Germline V gene lookup returns CDR1 MDHEN and CDR2 SYDVKM. The J segment lost 2 bases and the V segment lost 6 bases, leaving 9 bases of the junction unmatched. This CDR3 comprises 15 residues.

This rearrangement joins TRBV7-8 to TRBJ2-3, with 11 bases that match TRBD2. The CDR3 length is 17 residues. Germline V gene data show CDR1 as SGHVS and CDR2 as FQNEAQ. With 5 bases clipped from V and 5 bases from J, the junction kept 12 bases outside the gene matches. The CDR3, as DNA: TGTGCCAGCAGCCCTCGAGGGCTAGCGGGGGGAGGAGATACGCAGTATTTT. Translation: CASSPRGLAGGGDTQYF.

This chain connects TRBV2 to TRBJ2-3, with TRBD1 as a possible D gene (6 bases). From germline, CDR1 is SNHLY and CDR2 FYNNEI. This CDR3 region has 16 residues. V lost 11 bases, J lost 0 bases, and 21 bases lay in between. This chain's CDR3 is CARKMIRTDSTDTQYF. CDR3 coding DNA: TGTGCCCGAAAAATGATTCGGACAGACAGCACAGATACGCAGTATTTT. Variable domain in full (rest from reference TRBV2 and TRBJ2-3): EPEVTQTPSHQVTQMGQEVILRCVPISNHLYFYWYRQILGQKVEFLVSFYNNEISEKSEIFDDQFSVERPDGSNFTLKIRSTKLEDSAMYFCARKMIRTDSTDTQYFGPGTRLTVL.